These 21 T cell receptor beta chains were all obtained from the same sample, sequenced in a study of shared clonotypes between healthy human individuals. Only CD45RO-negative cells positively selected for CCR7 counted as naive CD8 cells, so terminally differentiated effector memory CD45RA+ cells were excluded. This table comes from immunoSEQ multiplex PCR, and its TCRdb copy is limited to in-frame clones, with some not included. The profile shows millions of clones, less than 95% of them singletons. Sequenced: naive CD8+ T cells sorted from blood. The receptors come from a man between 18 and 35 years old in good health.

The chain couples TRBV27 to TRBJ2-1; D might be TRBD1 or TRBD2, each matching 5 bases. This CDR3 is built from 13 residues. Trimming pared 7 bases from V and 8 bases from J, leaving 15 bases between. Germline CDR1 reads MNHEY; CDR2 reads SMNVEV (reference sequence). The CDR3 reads CASTPLGVHEQFF. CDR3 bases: TGTGCCAGCACGCCTTTGGGGGTCCATGAGCAGTTCTTC.

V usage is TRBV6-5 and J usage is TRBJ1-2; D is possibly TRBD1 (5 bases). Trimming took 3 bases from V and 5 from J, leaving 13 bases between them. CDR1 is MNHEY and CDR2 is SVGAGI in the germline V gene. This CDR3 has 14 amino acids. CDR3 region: CASSYAGSEYGYTF. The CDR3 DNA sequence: TGTGCCAGCAGTTATGCAGGGAGTGAATATGGCTACACCTTC.

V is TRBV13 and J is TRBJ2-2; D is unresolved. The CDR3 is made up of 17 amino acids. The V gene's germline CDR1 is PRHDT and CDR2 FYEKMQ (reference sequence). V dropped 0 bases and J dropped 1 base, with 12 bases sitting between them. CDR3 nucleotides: TGTGCCAGCAGCTTAGGGGGCCTAGGGTGGAACACCGGGGAGCTGTTTTTT. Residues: CASSLGGLGWNTGELFF.

The CDR3 nucleotides read TGTGCCAGCAGCTTAGTAGCGGGAGAGGTCGGGGAGCTGTTTTTT. It codes for CASSLVAGEVGELFF. The chain links TRBV7-6 to TRBJ2-2; 9 bases are shared with TRBD2. V shed 1 base and J 7 bases; nucleotides not matched to a gene: 4. The CDR3 totals 15 residues. The V gene's germline CDR1 is SGHVS and CDR2 FNYEAQ.

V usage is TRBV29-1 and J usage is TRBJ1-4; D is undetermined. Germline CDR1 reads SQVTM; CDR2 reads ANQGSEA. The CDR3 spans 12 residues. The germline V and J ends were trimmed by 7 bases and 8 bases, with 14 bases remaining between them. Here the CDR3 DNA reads TGCAGCGGTAAGGACTCTGGGGAAAAACTGTTTTTT. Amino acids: CSGKDSGEKLFF.

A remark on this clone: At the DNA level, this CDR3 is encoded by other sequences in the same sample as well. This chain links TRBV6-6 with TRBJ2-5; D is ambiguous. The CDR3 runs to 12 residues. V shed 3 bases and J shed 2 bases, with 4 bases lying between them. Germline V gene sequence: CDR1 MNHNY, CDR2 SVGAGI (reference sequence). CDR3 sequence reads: CASSYSQETQYF. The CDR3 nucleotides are TGTGCCAGCAGTTATTCACAAGAGACCCAGTACTTC.

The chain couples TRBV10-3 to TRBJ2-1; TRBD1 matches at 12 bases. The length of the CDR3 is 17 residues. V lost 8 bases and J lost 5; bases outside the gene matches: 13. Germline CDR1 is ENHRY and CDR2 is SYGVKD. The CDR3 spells CAIGRPGTGGIDNEQFF. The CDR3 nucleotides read TGTGCCATCGGCCGTCCCGGGACAGGGGGCATCGACAATGAGCAGTTCTTC.

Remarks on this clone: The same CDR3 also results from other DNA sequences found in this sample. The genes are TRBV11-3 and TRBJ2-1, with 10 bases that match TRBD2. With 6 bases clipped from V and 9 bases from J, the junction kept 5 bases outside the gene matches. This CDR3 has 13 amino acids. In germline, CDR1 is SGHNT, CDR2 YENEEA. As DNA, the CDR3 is TGTGCCAGCAGTTTCCTAGCGGGAGCTGAGCAGTTCTTC. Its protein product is CASSFLAGAEQFF.

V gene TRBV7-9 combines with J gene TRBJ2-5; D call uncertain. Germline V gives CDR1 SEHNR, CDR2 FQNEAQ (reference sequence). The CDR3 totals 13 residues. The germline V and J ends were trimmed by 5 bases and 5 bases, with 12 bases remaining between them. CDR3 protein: CASSRGSDETQYF. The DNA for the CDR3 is TGTGCCAGCAGCCGTGGATCAGACGAGACCCAGTACTTC.

The CDR3 spells CASSQLENEQYF. CDR3 in DNA: TGTGCCAGCAGCCAACTAGAGAACGAGCAGTACTTC. This rearrangement joins TRBV11-2 to TRBJ2-7; a weak D match, TRBD2 (5 bases). The germline gives CDR1 SGHAT, CDR2 FQNNGV. Between the trimmed V and J ends, which lost 5 bases and 5 bases, there was a span of 10 bases. The CDR3 totals 12 residues.

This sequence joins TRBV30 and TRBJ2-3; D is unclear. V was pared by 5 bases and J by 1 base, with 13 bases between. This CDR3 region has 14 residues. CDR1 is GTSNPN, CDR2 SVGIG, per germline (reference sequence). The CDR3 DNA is TGTGCCTGGTCCGACTTGGACGGCACAGATACGCAGTATTTT. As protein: CAWSDLDGTDTQYF.

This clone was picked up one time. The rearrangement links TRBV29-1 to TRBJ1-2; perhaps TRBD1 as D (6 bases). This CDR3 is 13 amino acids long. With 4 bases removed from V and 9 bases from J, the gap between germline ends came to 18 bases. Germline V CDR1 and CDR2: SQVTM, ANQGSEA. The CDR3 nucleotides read TGCAGCGTTGTGGACAGTAAGTCTAATCGCTACACCTTC. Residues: CSVVDSKSNRYTF. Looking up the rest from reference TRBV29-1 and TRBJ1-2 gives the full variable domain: SAVISQKPSRDICQRGTSLTIQCQVDSQVTMMFWYRQQPGQSLTLIATANQGSEATYESGFVIDKFPISRPNLTFSTLTVSNMSPEDSSIYLCSVVDSKSNRYTFGSGTRLTVV.

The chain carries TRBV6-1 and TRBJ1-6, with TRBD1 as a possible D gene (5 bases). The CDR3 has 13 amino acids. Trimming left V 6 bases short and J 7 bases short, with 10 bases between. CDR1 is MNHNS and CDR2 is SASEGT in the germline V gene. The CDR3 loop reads CASRDKGNSPLHF. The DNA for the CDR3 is TGTGCCAGCAGGGACAAAGGCAATTCACCCCTCCACTTT.

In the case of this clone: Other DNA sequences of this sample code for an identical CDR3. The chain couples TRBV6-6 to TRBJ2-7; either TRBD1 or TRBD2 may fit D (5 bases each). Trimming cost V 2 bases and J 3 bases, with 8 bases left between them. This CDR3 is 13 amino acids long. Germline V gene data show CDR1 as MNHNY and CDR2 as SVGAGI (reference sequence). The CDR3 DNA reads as TGTGCCAGCAGTTACGGGGGTTTCTACGAGCAGTACTTC. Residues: CASSYGGFYEQYF.

The CDR3 region is CASSQSTYYGYTF. CDR3 in DNA: TGTGCCAGCAGCCAATCGACTTACTATGGCTACACCTTC. This chain links TRBV16 with TRBJ1-2; no reliable D call. Germline assignment: CDR1 KGHSY and CDR2 FQNENV. CDR3 length equals 13 residues. V lost 0 bases and J 3 bases, leaving 5 bases between the germline ends.

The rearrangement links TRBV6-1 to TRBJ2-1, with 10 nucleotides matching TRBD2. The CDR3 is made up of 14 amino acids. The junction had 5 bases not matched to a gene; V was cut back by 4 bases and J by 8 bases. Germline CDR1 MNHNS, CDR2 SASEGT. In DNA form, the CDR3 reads TGTGCCAGCAGTGGGCTAGCGGGAGCCGATGAGCAGTTCTTC. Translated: CASSGLAGADEQFF.

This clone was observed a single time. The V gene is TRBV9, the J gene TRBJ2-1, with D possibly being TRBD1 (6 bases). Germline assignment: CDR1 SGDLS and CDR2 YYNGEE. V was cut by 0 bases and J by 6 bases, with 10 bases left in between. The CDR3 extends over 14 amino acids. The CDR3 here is CASSVEEGGNEQFF. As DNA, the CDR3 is TGTGCCAGCAGCGTAGAAGAAGGGGGCAATGAGCAGTTCTTC.

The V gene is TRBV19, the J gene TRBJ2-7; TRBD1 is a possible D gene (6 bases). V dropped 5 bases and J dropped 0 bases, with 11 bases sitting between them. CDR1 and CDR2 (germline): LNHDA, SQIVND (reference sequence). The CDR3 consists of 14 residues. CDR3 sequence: CASSGWDNSYEQYF. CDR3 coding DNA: TGTGCCAGTAGTGGATGGGACAACTCCTACGAGCAGTACTTC. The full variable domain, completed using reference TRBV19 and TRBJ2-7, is DGGITQSPKYLFRKEGQNVTLSCEQNLNHDAMYWYRQDPGQGLRLIYYSQIVNDFQKGDIAEGYSVSREKKESFPLTVTSAQKNPTAFYLCASSGWDNSYEQYFGPGTRLTVT.

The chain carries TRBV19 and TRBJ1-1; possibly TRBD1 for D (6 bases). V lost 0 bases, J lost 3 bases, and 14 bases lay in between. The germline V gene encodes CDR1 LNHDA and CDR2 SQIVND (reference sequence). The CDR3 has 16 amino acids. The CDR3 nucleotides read TGTGCCAGTAGTATAGATCTGGAGGGGGTGGACACTGAAGCTTTCTTT. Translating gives CASSIDLEGVDTEAFF.

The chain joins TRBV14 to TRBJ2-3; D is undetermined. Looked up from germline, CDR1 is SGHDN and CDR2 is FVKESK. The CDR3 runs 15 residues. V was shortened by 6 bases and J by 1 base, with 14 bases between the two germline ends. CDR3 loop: CASRPRGGRTDTQYF. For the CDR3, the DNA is TGTGCCAGCAGGCCCAGAGGCGGCCGCACAGATACGCAGTATTTT.

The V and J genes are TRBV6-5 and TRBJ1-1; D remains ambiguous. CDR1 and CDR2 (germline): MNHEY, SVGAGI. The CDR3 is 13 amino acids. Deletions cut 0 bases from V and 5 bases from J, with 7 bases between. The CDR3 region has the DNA TGTGCCAGCAGTTACTCGTACGGGACTGAAGCTTTCTTT. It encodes CASSYSYGTEAFF.